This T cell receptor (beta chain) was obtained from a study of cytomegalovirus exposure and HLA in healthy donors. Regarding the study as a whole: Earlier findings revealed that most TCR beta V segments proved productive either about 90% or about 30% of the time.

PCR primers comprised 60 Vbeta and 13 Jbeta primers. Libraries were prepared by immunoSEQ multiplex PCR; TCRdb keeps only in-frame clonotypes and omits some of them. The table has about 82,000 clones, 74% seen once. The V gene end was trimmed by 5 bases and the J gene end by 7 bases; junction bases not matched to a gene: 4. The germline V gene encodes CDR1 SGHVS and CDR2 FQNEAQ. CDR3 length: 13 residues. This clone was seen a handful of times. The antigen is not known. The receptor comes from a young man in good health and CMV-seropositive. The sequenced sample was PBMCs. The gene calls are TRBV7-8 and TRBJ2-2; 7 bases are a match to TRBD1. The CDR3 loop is CASSTQGFGELFF. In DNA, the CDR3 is TGTGCCAGCAGCACACAGGGGTTCGGGGAGCTGTTTTTT.